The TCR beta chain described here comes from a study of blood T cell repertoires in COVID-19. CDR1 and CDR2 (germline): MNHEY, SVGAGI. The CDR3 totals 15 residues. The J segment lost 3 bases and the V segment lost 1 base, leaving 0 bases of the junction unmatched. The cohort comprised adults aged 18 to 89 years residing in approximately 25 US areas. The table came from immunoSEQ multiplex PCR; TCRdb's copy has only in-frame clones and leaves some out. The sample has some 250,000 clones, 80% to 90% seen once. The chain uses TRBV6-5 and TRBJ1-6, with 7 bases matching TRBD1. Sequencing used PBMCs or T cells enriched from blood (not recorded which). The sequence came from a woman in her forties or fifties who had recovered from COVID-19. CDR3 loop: CASSYWDSYNSPLHF. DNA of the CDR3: TGTGCCAGCAGTTACTGGGACAGCTATAATTCACCCCTCCACTTT.